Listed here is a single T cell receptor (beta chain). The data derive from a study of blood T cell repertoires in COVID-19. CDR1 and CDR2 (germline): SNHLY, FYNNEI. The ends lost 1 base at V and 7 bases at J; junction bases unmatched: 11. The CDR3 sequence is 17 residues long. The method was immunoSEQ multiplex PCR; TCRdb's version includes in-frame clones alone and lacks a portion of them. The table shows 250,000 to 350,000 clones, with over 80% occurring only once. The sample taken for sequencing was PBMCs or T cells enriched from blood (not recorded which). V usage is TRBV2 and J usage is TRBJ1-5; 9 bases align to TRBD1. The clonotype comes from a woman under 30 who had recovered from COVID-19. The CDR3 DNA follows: TGTGCCAGCAGTGAAGAGGGAACAGGGGGCCTCCACCAGCCCCAGCATTTT. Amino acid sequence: CASSEEGTGGLHQPQHF. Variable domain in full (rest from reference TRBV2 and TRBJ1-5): EPEVTQTPSHQVTQMGQEVILRCVPISNHLYFYWYRQILGQKVEFLVSFYNNEISEKSEIFDDQFSVERPDGSNFTLKIRSTKLEDSAMYFCASSEEGTGGLHQPQHFGDGTRLSIL.